Below are 9 T cell receptor beta chains sequenced from a single sample in a study of T cell repertoires in aging, cancer and after chemotherapy. Rearranged V-D-J TRB sequences were amplified with a mixed TRB-A/B primer pool. From the multiplex PCR reads, TCRdb called clonotypes with MiXCR, one entry per CDR3 protein. The table records several thousand distinct CDR3 sequences, about 32% of them present only once. The template was genomic DNA from peripheral blood, not RNA. The sample taken for sequencing was blood. These receptors were taken from a human donor with a blood cancer.

V is TRBV18 and J is TRBJ2-2; D call uncertain. The V gene lost 3 bases and the J gene lost 1 base, with 3 bases spanning the gap. Germline values: CDR1 KGHSH, CDR2 LQKENI. This CDR3 has 13 amino acids. CDR3 region: CASSPKNTGELFF. CDR3 nucleotide sequence: TGTGCCAGCTCACCCAAGAACACCGGGGAGCTGTTTTTT.

The V gene is TRBV6-2 or TRBV6-3, the J gene TRBJ1-2; D unclear. Germline V gives CDR1 MNHEY, CDR2 SVGEGT. The CDR3 length is 14 residues. The ends were cut back, 7 bases at V and 6 bases at J, with 18 bases in the middle. The CDR3 loop reads CASKFRSDVDGYTF. The CDR3, as DNA: TGTGCCAGCAAATTCAGGTCGGACGTGGATGGCTACACCTTC.

This rearrangement joins TRBV13 to TRBJ1-4; D unresolved. The V end lost 10 bases, the J end lost 9 bases, and 12 bases lay between the germline ends. CDR3 length: 11 residues. The germline V gene has CDR1 PRHDT and CDR2 FYEKMQ (reference sequence). CDR3 in DNA: TGTGCCACCCGGACGGATCAAAAACTGTTTTTT. Translation: CATRTDQKLFF. Together with reference TRBV13 and TRBJ1-4, the CDR3 gives the full variable domain: AAGVIQSPRHLIKEKRETATLKCYPIPRHDTVYWYQQGPGQDPQFLISFYEKMQSDKGSIPDRFSAQQFSDYHSELNMSSLELGDSALYFCATRTDQKLFFGSGTQLSVL.

This clonotype was counted between two and nine times. The rearrangement links TRBV7-2 to TRBJ2-1; D is possibly TRBD1 (7 bases). V lost 3 bases and J 9 bases, leaving 18 bases between the germline ends. The CDR3 totals 15 residues. Germline CDR1 reads SGHTA; CDR2 reads FQGNSA. The CDR3 DNA reads TGTGCCAGCAGCTTGGCGGGACAGTTCCGGGGTGAGCAGTTCTTC. Protein product: CASSLAGQFRGEQFF.

The table lists this clonotype with a few counts. The CDR3 DNA is TGTGCCATCAGTGGACGGGGGGGCGGGGAGACCCAGTACTTC. Encoded protein: CAISGRGGGETQYF. This chain uses TRBV10-3 with TRBJ2-5; 8 bases agree with TRBD2. V gave up 4 bases and J gave up 5 bases; unmatched junction bases: 6. The length of the CDR3 is 14 residues. CDR1 is ENHRY and CDR2 is SYGVKD in the germline V gene.

This clonotype was detected only a few times. The gene calls are TRBV5-4 and TRBJ2-3, with D tentatively TRBD1 (5 bases). V was trimmed by 3 bases and J by 6 bases, leaving 17 bases between them. CDR3 length: 15 residues. Germline CDR1 is SGHNT and CDR2 is YYREEE (reference sequence). CDR3 sequence (DNA): TGTGCCAGCAGCTCGTCGGGTAGGGGTGACGATACGCAGTATTTT. This codes for CASSSSGRGDDTQYF.

This chain links TRBV12-3 or TRBV12-4 with TRBJ1-1; no definite D call. V lost 4 bases and J 0 bases, leaving 9 bases between the germline ends. The CDR3 extends over 14 amino acids. The CDR3 loop is CASSSTTVNTEAFF. CDR3 in DNA: TGTGCCAGCAGTTCCACTACAGTGAACACTGAAGCTTTCTTT.

The rearrangement links TRBV6-1 to TRBJ2-5; TRBD2 matches at 13 bases. Per germline, CDR1 MNHNS and CDR2 SASEGT. V was pared by 4 bases and J by 5 bases, with 4 bases of the junction left unmatched. The CDR3 contains 15 residues. DNA of the CDR3: TGTGCCAGCAGTGGGACTAGCGGGGGATTGGAGACCCAGTACTTC. Translated, it gives CASSGTSGGLETQYF.

The chain has TRBV4-2 and TRBJ2-3; TRBD2 aligns across 14 bases. Germline loops: CDR1 LGHNA, CDR2 YNFKEQ. The CDR3 loop spans 18 amino acids. The ends lost 1 base at V and 0 bases at J; junction bases unmatched: 3. The chain's CDR3 is CASSQGLAGGPSTDTQYF. DNA of the CDR3: TGTGCCAGCAGCCAAGGACTAGCGGGGGGGCCTAGCACAGATACGCAGTATTTT.